The sample holds a few counts of the clone carrying this TCR beta chain. Its specificity is unknown. This record comes from a study of response to subunit inactivated influenza vaccine. Whole-study findings and limits: It was suggested by the authors that few new T cells are recruited by each seasonal influenza vaccination.

TCRdb passed the RT-PCR reads through MiXCR, listing each CDR3 protein once. The sample shows under 200,000 distinct CDR3 sequences, around 11% of them seen only once. The CDR3 loop spans 15 amino acids. From germline, CDR1 is SEHNR and CDR2 FQNEAQ (reference sequence). Trimming removed 5 bases from V and 4 bases from J; junction bases left unmatched: 9. This chain uses TRBV7-9 with TRBJ2-3; 7 nucleotides match TRBD1. The TCR was taken from a man between 50 and 69 years old who received an inactivated influenza vaccine. This material consisted of CD8+ T cells sorted from PBMCs, taken less than 30 months after vaccination. The CDR3 spells CASSPTGTDADTQYF. The CDR3 DNA reads as TGTGCCAGCAGCCCGACCGGGACAGACGCAGATACGCAGTATTTT.